The clone carrying this TCR beta chain occurred a few times. These data originate in a study of CD8+ T cells in alopecia areata. V was clipped by 1 base and J by 3 bases, with 6 bases between them. The CDR3 has 13 residues. Germline CDR1 is SNHLY and CDR2 is FYNNEI. RNA, once extracted, was reverse transcribed into cDNA for use as the sequencing template. Using immunoSEQ multiplex PCR, the repertoire was profiled, and TCRdb retains in-frame clones only, with some absent. The data hold roughly 210,000 clones, with less than 50% observed a single time. The treatment: oral pan-JAK inhibitor, 5-10 mg twice daily.

The clonotype was recovered from a human donor with alopecia areata. The rearrangement uses TRBV2 and TRBJ2-5; the D gene is possibly TRBD2 (5 bases). This specimen was CD4+ T cells sorted from blood, taken at approximately week 39, from a patient treated with tofacitinib. CDR3 nucleotides: TGTGCCAGCAGTGAAGAGCGGAAAGAGACCCAGTACTTC. This translates into CASSEERKETQYF. The whole variable domain, filled in from reference TRBV2 and TRBJ2-5, reads EPEVTQTPSHQVTQMGQEVILRCVPISNHLYFYWYRQILGQKVEFLVSFYNNEISEKSEIFDDQFSVERPDGSNFTLKIRSTKLEDSAMYFCASSEERKETQYFGPGTRLLVL.